The 6 T cell receptor beta chains presented below share a single source sample, sequenced in a study of blood T cell repertoires in COVID-19. TCRdb's copy holds only in-frame clones and misses some; the assay was immunoSEQ multiplex PCR. Of 97,000 or so clones detected, approximately 82% appear once; the ten largest clones hold around 9.3%. Sequenced: peripheral blood. Source of these receptors: a man between 70 and 80 years old with acute or convalescent COVID-19.

In DNA, the CDR3 is TGTGCCAGCAGTGACAACAGGATCAGCTCTGGGGCCAACGTCCTGACTTTC. It translates to CASSDNRISSGANVLTF. The chain recombines TRBV6-4 with TRBJ2-6, with a possible D match to TRBD1 (5 bases). The CDR3 extends over 17 amino acids. The V and J ends lost 2 bases and 0 bases respectively, with 11 bases between them. CDR1 MRHNA and CDR2 SNTAGT come from the germline V gene.

The chain is built from TRBV5-1 and TRBJ2-2, with D tentatively TRBD2 (5 bases). CDR3 length equals 16 residues. Trimming cost V 0 bases and J 5 bases, with 14 bases left between them. Germline lookup yields CDR1 SGHRS and CDR2 YFSETQ. In nucleotides, the CDR3 is TGCGCCAGCAGCTTGGCACGGGGATCAGGAACCGGGGAGCTGTTTTTT. The encoded protein is CASSLARGSGTGELFF.

The rearrangement links TRBV27 to TRBJ2-3, with D possibly being TRBD2 (6 bases). In germline, CDR1 is MNHEY, CDR2 SMNVEV (reference sequence). The CDR3 spans 14 residues. Between the trimmed V and J ends, which lost 5 bases and 7 bases, there was a span of 16 bases. Here the CDR3 reads CASSPQGAGNTQYF. CDR3 coding DNA: TGTGCCAGCAGTCCTCAAGGGGCGGGGAATACGCAGTATTTT.

The chain carries TRBV6-2 or TRBV6-3 and TRBJ1-5; D possibly corresponds to TRBD1 (6 bases). V shed 0 bases and J shed 2 bases, with 14 bases lying between them. Germline CDR1 reads MNHEY; CDR2 reads SVGEGT. This CDR3 is 17 amino acids long. The CDR3 region is CASSYSSKAGGNQPQHF. CDR3 in DNA: TGTGCCAGCAGTTACTCGAGTAAGGCAGGGGGCAATCAGCCCCAGCATTTT.

The gene calls are TRBV18 and TRBJ2-7; a weak D match, TRBD2 (5 bases). V was cut by 3 bases and J by 5 bases, with 17 bases left in between. This CDR3 comprises 15 residues. Germline CDR1 is KGHSH and CDR2 is LQKENI. CDR3 DNA: TGTGCCAGCTCACCGGCAGAGCCCAACGGGAACGAGCAGTACTTC. It yields the protein CASSPAEPNGNEQYF.

The chain recombines TRBV6-2 or TRBV6-3 with TRBJ1-2; tentatively, D is TRBD1 (5 bases). There are 16 residues in the CDR3. Germline-derived CDR1 and CDR2 are MNHEY and SVGEGT. Trimming pared 4 bases from V and 4 bases from J, leaving 19 bases between. In DNA, the CDR3 is TGTGCCAGCAGTTCCTTAGCAGGGCCCCGCGCCTATGGCTACACCTTC. Amino acids: CASSSLAGPRAYGYTF.